This T cell receptor beta chain was observed in a study of shared clonotypes between healthy human individuals. Study outcomes and limitations: Naive CD4 clonotype sharing across four donors was approximately 5%.

The data were produced by immunoSEQ multiplex PCR, yet TCRdb's version contains in-frame clones alone and is incomplete. The sample records around 2.3 million clones, 90% to 96% being singletons. With regard to this clone: Its antigen is unknown.

The trim removed 2 bases at V and 5 bases at J, leaving 10 bases unmatched. Germline V CDR1 and CDR2: SGHRS, YFSETQ. The CDR3 runs to 15 residues. This chain connects TRBV5-1 to TRBJ2-7, with TRBD2 matching over 7 bases. The sequence was collected from a man aged 18 to 29 in good health. The sample was naive CD4+ T cells sorted from blood. The subset: CD45RA+ positively selected. The CDR3 region is CASSLSSGIPNEQYF. The CDR3 bases are TGCGCCAGCAGCTTATCCAGCGGGATTCCTAACGAGCAGTACTTC.